Listed below are T cell receptor beta chains from one sample, sequenced in a study of cytomegalovirus exposure and HLA in healthy donors. Sequenced by immunoSEQ multiplex PCR; TCRdb stores in-frame clones only, minus some. The sample records about 240,000 clones, just under 80% being singletons. Sequencing used PBMCs. Receptor source: a boy between 10 and 17 years old in good health and CMV-seronegative. The CDR3 runs from the conserved cysteine through the conserved F or W. Each record gives: CDR3 DNA, CDR3 protein, J gene, V gene, D gene. A D gene is named only where the DNA matches it firmly.

DNA: TGTGCCAGCAGGGACAGCCTGGTTGAAAAACTGTTTTTT; CDR3: CASRDSLVEKLFF; J: TRBJ1-4; V: TRBV2; D: NA
DNA: TGTGCCAGCAGTCTGGACAGGGTAGCAGATACGCAGTATTTT; CDR3: CASSLDRVADTQYF; J: TRBJ2-3; V: TRBV11-2; D: TRBD1
DNA: TGTGCCAGCAGCCCTCGGACAGGGTTTAATGAAAAACTGTTTTTT; CDR3: CASSPRTGFNEKLFF; J: TRBJ1-4; V: TRBV9; D: TRBD1
DNA: TGCGCCAGCAGCTGGACAGCCGCTTCCTCCTACAATGAGCAGTTCTTC; CDR3: CASSWTAASSYNEQFF; J: TRBJ2-1; V: TRBV5-1; D: NA
DNA: TGTGCCAGCAGCCGTTCGCAGGGGAACTATGGCTACACCTTC; CDR3: CASSRSQGNYGYTF; J: TRBJ1-2; V: TRBV7-8; D: NA
DNA: TGTGCCAGCAGAGCAAAGACAGCCCCAAGCTTAAGCGGCTACACCTTC; CDR3: CASRAKTAPSLSGYTF; J: TRBJ1-2; V: TRBV11-1; D: NA
DNA: TGTGCCAGTAGAGGACAGGTCGGTCCTCATGGCTACACCTTC; CDR3: CASRGQVGPHGYTF; J: TRBJ1-2; V: TRBV19; D: TRBD1
DNA: TGTGCCAGCAGTTTATGGGCGGGAGGGAACAATGAGCAGTTCTTC; CDR3: CASSLWAGGNNEQFF; J: TRBJ2-1; V: TRBV27; D: TRBD2
DNA: TGTGCCAGCAGTGTCACAGGGTTCACTGAAGCTTTCTTT; CDR3: CASSVTGFTEAFF; J: TRBJ1-1; V: TRBV27; D: NA
DNA: TGTGCCAGCAGTGAATCGACAGGGAACACTGAAGCTTTCTTT; CDR3: CASSESTGNTEAFF; J: TRBJ1-1; V: TRBV25-1; D: NA
DNA: TGCGCCAGCAGTGAGGTCCCAAGGGGTACGCCCCAGCATTTT; CDR3: CASSEVPRGTPQHF; J: TRBJ1-5; V: TRBV10-2; D: NA
DNA: TGTGCCAGTAGTATAATACGGTGGAACACTGAAGCTTTCTTT; CDR3: CASSIIRWNTEAFF; J: TRBJ1-1; V: TRBV19; D: NA
DNA: TGTGCCAGCAGCCCGGGACTAGCGGGGTTAGAGACCCAGTACTTC; CDR3: CASSPGLAGLETQYF; J: TRBJ2-5; V: TRBV9; D: TRBD2